The clone carrying this T cell receptor (beta chain) was seen just once. The ends were cut back, 0 bases at V and 3 bases at J, with 11 bases in the middle. CDR3 length: 15 amino acids. Germline V gene data show CDR1 as ENHRY and CDR2 as SYGVKD. This entry is derived from a study of shared T cell receptors in the human thymus. Sequencing used immunoSEQ multiplex PCR; TCRdb keeps in-frame clones, though not all of them. The table records 550,000 to 800,000 clones, approximately 85% of them present only once. These same data were also listed under a study on human thymus T cells. That study reports: Infants, healthy and Finnish, who were having corrective surgery for congenital heart defects served as donors. Resections from corrective heart surgery provided thymus tissue. There appeared to be biased usage of V and J genes in thymic and blood repertoires. In unrelated individuals, thymic repertoires overlapped highly, according to related research.

The chain couples TRBV10-3 to TRBJ2-5, with a possible D match to TRBD2 (7 bases). The TCR comes from a girl in the first two years of life with a congenital heart defect. Material: thymocytes. The CDR3, as DNA: TGTGCCATCAGTGAGTCCGCGGGGGCTGAAGAGACCCAGTACTTC. It codes for CAISESAGAEETQYF.